A selection of T cell receptor beta chains follows, all from one sample in a study of cytomegalovirus exposure and HLA in healthy donors. Sequencing used immunoSEQ multiplex PCR; TCRdb keeps in-frame clones, though not all of them. Altogether 100,000 to 150,000 clones are present, roughly 90% being singletons, with the ten largest covering under 2%. The sequenced material came from PBMCs. The receptors derive from a woman younger than 30 in good health and CMV-seronegative. CDR3s include the opening cysteine and the closing phenylalanine or tryptophan. D genes are given only for firm matches. Only part of the rows carry a size: once, few, many, or a class if the clone is expanded.

NA	TRBV7-9	TRBJ2-1	NA	CASSQLLASSYNEQFF	TGTGCCAGCAGTCAACTCCTAGCGTCTTCCTACAATGAGCAGTTCTTC
TRBD1	TRBV4-3	TRBJ1-2	NA	CASSQGVLRDRGNYGYTF	TGCGCCAGCAGCCAAGGTGTTCTCCGGGACAGGGGGAACTATGGCTACACCTTC
NA	TRBV27	TRBJ2-5	NA	CASSLRGVQETQYF	TGTGCCAGCAGTCTGCGGGGTGTACAAGAGACCCAGTACTTC
NA	TRBV30	TRBJ1-2	NA	CARGGPGGNYGYTF	TGTGCCCGCGGGGGGCCGGGGGGAAACTATGGCTACACCTTC
TRBD2	TRBV6-4	TRBJ2-1	NA	CASSPGLGLGNEQFF	TGTGCCAGCAGCCCCGGACTAGGACTTGGCAATGAGCAGTTCTTC
NA	TRBV2	TRBJ2-1	NA	CASLLRASEQFF	TGTGCCAGCCTTCTGAGGGCTAGTGAGCAGTTCTTC
TRBD1	TRBV10-1	TRBJ2-1	NA	CASSEDRGAYNEQFF	TGCGCCAGCAGTGAGGACAGGGGTGCCTACAATGAGCAGTTCTTC
TRBD2	TRBV10-2	TRBJ2-2	NA	CASSEVDGTSGRYRNTGELFF	TGCGCCAGCAGTGAGGTCGACGGGACTAGCGGGCGATACCGTAACACCGGGGAGCTGTTTTTT
NA	TRBV5-1	TRBJ1-1	NA	CASSLGGEAFF	TGCGCCAGCAGCTTGGGAGGGGAAGCTTTCTTT
TRBD2	TRBV6-6	TRBJ2-2	NA	CASSYSTSGGELFF	TGTGCCAGCAGTTACTCAACTAGCGGCGGGGAGCTGTTTTTT
NA	TRBV11-3	TRBJ2-7	NA	CASSLDVGLSYEQYF	TGTGCCAGCAGCTTAGATGTTGGACTCAGTTACGAGCAGTACTTC
NA	TRBV15	TRBJ1-4	NA	CATSRDLVLNEKLFF	TGTGCCACCAGCAGAGATTTGGTGCTAAATGAAAAACTGTTTTTT
NA	TRBV6-5	TRBJ2-7	NA	CASSSIERSSYEQYF	TGTGCCAGCAGCTCCATAGAACGAAGCTCCTACGAGCAGTACTTC
TRBD2	TRBV11-3	TRBJ2-1	once	CASSHPSGGRLNEQFF	TGTGCCAGCAGCCACCCTAGCGGGGGGCGCCTCAATGAGCAGTTCTTC
TRBD1	TRBV13	TRBJ2-3	few	CASSLEGTEQNTQYF	TGTGCCAGCAGCTTAGAAGGGACAGAACAAAATACGCAGTATTTT
NA	TRBV5-5	TRBJ1-5	NA	CASSLFPGDNQPQHF	TGTGCCAGCAGCTTGTTCCCAGGGGACAATCAGCCCCAGCATTTT
TRBD1	TRBV4-2	TRBJ1-2	NA	CASSQDASGTGYGYTF	TGTGCCAGCAGCCAAGACGCCTCCGGGACAGGGTATGGCTACACCTTC
NA	TRBV7-9	TRBJ2-7	once	CASSFFFDTLKNSYEQYF	TGTGCCAGCAGCTTCTTCTTTGATACTCTCAAGAATTCCTACGAGCAGTACTTC
NA	TRBV4-1	TRBJ2-7	NA	CASSQVTGINYEQYF	TGCGCCAGCAGCCAAGTCACAGGGATCAACTACGAGCAGTACTTC
TRBD1	TRBV19	TRBJ1-1	NA	CASSIISQGDTEAFF	TGTGCCAGTAGTATTATTAGTCAGGGGGACACTGAAGCTTTCTTT
NA	TRBV28	TRBJ1-1	NA	CASIRAATNTEAFF	TGTGCCAGCATCAGGGCAGCGACGAACACTGAAGCTTTCTTT
TRBD1	TRBV6-5	TRBJ2-3	NA	CASNRQGRGDTQYF	TGTGCCAGCAACCGACAGGGGCGCGGAGATACGCAGTATTTT
TRBD1	TRBV2	TRBJ1-2	NA	CASSRLGTGGVKNYGYTF	TGTGCCAGCAGTCGATTGGGGACAGGGGGCGTCAAGAACTATGGCTACACCTTC
TRBD2	TRBV11-2	TRBJ2-1	NA	CASSNRSLSGGLYNEQFF	TGTGCCAGCAGCAACCGCTCCCTTAGCGGGGGCCTGTACAATGAGCAGTTCTTC
TRBD2	TRBV7-2	TRBJ2-7	NA	CASSQTTGTTYEQYF	TGTGCCAGCAGTCAAACAACCGGGACTACCTACGAGCAGTACTTC
TRBD1	TRBV14	TRBJ2-5	few	CASSQGQGATQYF	TGTGCCAGCAGCCAAGGACAGGGCGCGACCCAGTACTTC
NA	TRBV30	TRBJ1-5	NA	CAWSGGHSNQPQHF	TGTGCCTGGAGTGGGGGGCATAGCAATCAGCCCCAGCATTTT
NA	TRBV30	TRBJ2-1	NA	CAWGYGVLGSSRYNEQFF	TGTGCCTGGGGCTATGGGGTATTGGGGAGCAGTCGTTACAATGAGCAGTTCTTC
TRBD1	TRBV5-1	TRBJ2-7	NA	CASTLHPDRDPPYEQYF	TGCGCCAGCACGTTGCATCCGGACAGGGATCCACCCTACGAGCAGTACTTC
NA	TRBV9	TRBJ2-1	NA	CASNAPLRGSTYNEQFF	TGTGCCAGCAACGCCCCCCTACGCGGGTCAACCTACAATGAGCAGTTCTTC
TRBD2	TRBV28	TRBJ2-3	NA	CASSASGASTDTQYF	TGTGCCAGCAGTGCAAGCGGGGCTAGCACAGATACGCAGTATTTT
NA	TRBV4-3	TRBJ1-4	once	CASSQATGFAEKLFF	TGCGCCAGCAGCCAAGCAACAGGGTTCGCTGAAAAACTGTTTTTT
NA	TRBV5-6	TRBJ1-2	NA	CASSTIGDGYTF	TGTGCCAGCAGCACGATCGGGGATGGCTACACCTTC
NA	TRBV10-3	TRBJ2-3	NA	CAIRAGFPPRDTQYF	TGTGCCATCAGGGCGGGATTCCCTCCCCGGGATACGCAGTATTTT
NA	TRBV2	TRBJ1-5	NA	CASSERHPDKVGNQPQHF	TGTGCCAGCAGTGAACGTCATCCCGACAAGGTTGGCAATCAGCCCCAGCATTTT
TRBD2	TRBV9	TRBJ2-5	NA	CASSAIIAGAQETQYF	TGTGCCAGCAGCGCAATAATAGCGGGGGCACAAGAGACCCAGTACTTC
NA	TRBV2	TRBJ2-4	once	CASSEAGGLAKNIQYF	TGTGCCAGCAGTGAAGCTGGGGGGTTAGCCAAAAACATTCAGTACTTC
TRBD1	TRBV23-1	TRBJ1-2	NA	CASSQLTGWYGYTF	TGCGCCAGCAGTCAGCTGACAGGGTGGTATGGCTACACCTTC